This T cell receptor (beta chain) originates from a study of response to subunit inactivated influenza vaccine. Germline V CDR1 and CDR2: SQVTM, ANQGSEA. The CDR3 length is 12 residues. Trimming pared 5 bases from V and 4 bases from J, leaving 10 bases between. MiXCR was run by TCRdb on the RT-PCR reads, yielding one entry per CDR3 protein. The table has hundreds of thousands of distinct CDR3 sequences, 15% to 18% seen once. The chain recombines TRBV29-1 with TRBJ2-3, with D maybe TRBD2 (6 bases). This receptor was taken from a man aged 50 or older who received an inactivated influenza vaccine. The material sequenced was PBMCs from blood, taken roughly 12 days after vaccination. The CDR3 loop reads CSVLGEADTQYF. CDR3 sequence (DNA): TGCAGCGTTTTGGGGGAGGCAGATACGCAGTATTTT.